Each of the 8 T cell receptor beta chains below was sequenced from the same sample in a study of T cell clones after liver transplantation. Using immunoSEQ multiplex PCR, the repertoire was profiled, and TCRdb retains in-frame clones only, with some absent. This table holds over 100,000 clones, 80% to 85% found once. The specimen comprised CD4+ T cells from blood, sampled before liver transplant. All receptors come from a human donor who received a liver transplant.

This chain links TRBV23-1 with TRBJ1-4; D is perhaps TRBD1 (5 bases). TRBV23-1 counts as an open reading frame of uncertain function. V gave up 7 bases and J gave up 5 bases, with 11 bases separating them. CDR3 length equals 13 residues. CDR3 coding DNA: TGCGCCAGCAATAGGGGAGCAAATGAAAAACTGTTTTTT. Translation gives CASNRGANEKLFF.

The rearrangement joins TRBV9 to TRBJ2-2, with 7 bases fitting TRBD2. The V and J ends lost 0 bases and 8 bases, in that order; junction bases with no gene match: 10. Germline values: CDR1 SGDLS, CDR2 YYNGEE. The CDR3 is made up of 16 amino acids. The CDR3 loop is CASSVDAAGSFGELFF. The CDR3 nucleotides read TGTGCCAGCAGCGTAGATGCAGCGGGGAGTTTTGGGGAGCTGTTTTTT.

The V and J genes are TRBV7-2 and TRBJ1-1; D might be TRBD1 (6 bases). From germline, CDR1 is SGHTA and CDR2 FQGNSA. The CDR3 totals 13 residues. V dropped 6 bases and J dropped 5 bases, with 13 bases sitting between them. The CDR3 nucleotides read TGTGCCAGCAGAAAGGGGGGAGGAACTGAAGCTTTCTTT. Its protein product is CASRKGGGTEAFF.

V usage is TRBV28 and J usage is TRBJ2-4; D remains unclear. Germline V gene data show CDR1 as MDHEN and CDR2 as SYDVKM. The CDR3 is 15 amino acids. V dropped 8 bases and J dropped 3 bases, with 17 bases sitting between them. CDR3: CASLPGGIGKNIQYF. As DNA, the CDR3 is TGTGCCAGCCTTCCAGGCGGTATTGGCAAAAACATTCAGTACTTC. Full variable domain (outside the CDR3, taken from reference TRBV28 and TRBJ2-4): DVKVTQSSRYLVKRTGEKVFLECVQDMDHENMFWYRQDPGLGLRLIYFSYDVKMKEKGDIPEGYSVSREKKERFSLILESASTNQTSMYLCASLPGGIGKNIQYFGAGTRLSVL.

This chain uses TRBV2 with TRBJ2-1, with TRBD1 identical over 8 bases. The V segment lost 5 bases and the J segment 2 bases; nucleotides outside the gene matches: 5. The CDR3 is 15 amino acids. CDR1 and CDR2 from the germline V gene are SNHLY and FYNNEI. CDR3 bases: TGTGCCAGCAGTCCGACAGGGGCGACCTACAATGAGCAGTTCTTC. This sequence encodes CASSPTGATYNEQFF.

The J gene is TRBJ2-7, the V gene TRBV5-4; perhaps TRBD1 as D (6 bases). The germline V and J ends were trimmed by 3 bases and 3 bases, with 13 bases remaining between them. The CDR3 covers 14 residues. Germline CDR1 reads SGHNT; CDR2 reads YYREEE (reference sequence). Here the CDR3 reads CASSSRDTLYEQYF. CDR3 bases: TGTGCCAGCAGCTCCCGGGACACCCTCTACGAGCAGTACTTC.

This clone was picked up a small number of times. The chain has TRBV9 and TRBJ2-7; tentatively, D is TRBD1 (6 bases). CDR3 size: 16 residues. Germline V gene lookup returns CDR1 SGDLS and CDR2 YYNGEE. V was cut by 0 bases and J by 6 bases, with 19 bases left in between. CDR3 DNA sequence: TGTGCCAGCAGCGTAGCACCGCGGACAGAAGGGGGCGAGCAGTACTTC. It encodes CASSVAPRTEGGEQYF.

This rearrangement joins TRBV29-1 to TRBJ2-3; 11 nucleotides line up with TRBD2. This CDR3 has 15 residues. The germline gives CDR1 SQVTM, CDR2 ANQGSEA. CDR3 sequence (DNA): TGCAGTACTTCAGCCGGGACTAGCGGAACAGATACGCAGTATTTT. Translation gives CSTSAGTSGTDTQYF.